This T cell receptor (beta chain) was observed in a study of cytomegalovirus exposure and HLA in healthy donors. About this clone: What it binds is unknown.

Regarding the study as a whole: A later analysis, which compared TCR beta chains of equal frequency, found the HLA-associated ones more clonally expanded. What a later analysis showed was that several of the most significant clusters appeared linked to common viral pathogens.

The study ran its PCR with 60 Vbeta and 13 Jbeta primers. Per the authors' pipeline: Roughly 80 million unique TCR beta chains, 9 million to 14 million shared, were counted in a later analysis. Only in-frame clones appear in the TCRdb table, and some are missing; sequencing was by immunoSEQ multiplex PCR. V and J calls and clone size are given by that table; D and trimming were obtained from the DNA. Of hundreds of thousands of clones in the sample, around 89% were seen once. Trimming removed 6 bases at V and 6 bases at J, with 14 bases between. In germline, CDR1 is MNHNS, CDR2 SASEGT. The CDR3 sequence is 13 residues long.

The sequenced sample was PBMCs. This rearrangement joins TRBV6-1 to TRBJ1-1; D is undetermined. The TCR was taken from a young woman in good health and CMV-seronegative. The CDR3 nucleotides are TGTGCCAGCAGGCAACGGGGAATGGCTGAAGCTTTCTTT. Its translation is CASRQRGMAEAFF.